The T cell receptor beta chain described here comes from a study of immune evolution from preneoplasia to lung adenocarcinoma (dated by TCRdb to 2020 to 2022). Looking at the study overall: No AAH lesions showed HLA loss of heterozygosity, compared with 5.5% to 8% of AIS, approximately 15% of MIA and roughly a third of ADC lesions. The immune data were combined with whole exome sequencing and methylation data from the same cohort of nodules. A total of approximately 48 patients with pulmonary nodules who underwent surgical resection were included in the overall cohort. A total of approximately 56 patients contributed TCR sequencing data. POLYSOLVER was used to infer class I HLA alleles from exome data, and LOHHLA was used to detect allele-specific HLA loss. The study used immune gene expression, TCR sequencing and multiplex immunofluorescence to profile the immune contexture of lung adenocarcinoma precursors and invasive adenocarcinoma. Resected precursor lesions (AAH, AIS, MIA) and invasive adenocarcinomas were compared against paired morphologically normal lung tissue. Sample size was based on specimen availability rather than a prior power calculation. The study reported that fewer than 130 samples were used for TCR sequencing.

Turning to this clone: The clone's antigen remains unknown. Base qualities are missing; no much larger clone stands one base away.

TCR beta CDR3 regions were sequenced from DNA using the immunoSEQ hsTCRbeta Kit. The original methods were these. The ImmunoSEQ Analyzer was used to analyse the TCR sequencing data. T cell clonality was defined as 1 minus Pielou's evenness, as computed on productive rearrangements. T cell diversity was measured with the inverse Simpson index on productive templates. T cell density was TCR beta template counts normalized to usable DNA, estimated by amplifying and sequencing housekeeping genes. Two-sided Kruskal-Wallis tests were used to compare TCR metrics across histologic stages. TCRdb provides this immuneACCESS table in a form limited to in-frame rearrangements. Some clones are lacking; in checked studies, under half of them reflect an unresolved V gene, and why the rest are absent is not known. V and J calls and clone size are those listed in that table; D and trimming were worked out from the DNA. The sample includes about 7,400 clones, with roughly 83% observed a single time. The top ten clonotypes cover 7.5% to 9.5% of the sample.

Overall study results and their limits: All patients were from Japan and China, so applicability to Western populations was uncertain. The findings were based on association rather than direct causation, and larger cohorts with long-term follow-up and longitudinal biopsies were deemed needed. Normal lung had the highest top T cell clone frequencies, and these frequencies appeared to fall progressively from AAH through AIS, MIA and invasive adenocarcinoma. KRAS-mutant nodules showed the highest T cell clonality compared with EGFR-mutant or double wild-type lesions. Clonality was highest in normal lung, while later-stage lesions appeared to show lower clonality but higher T cell density and diversity.

Resection was performed on patients in Japan or China between about 2013 and 2018. Two lung cancer pathologists independently confirmed the histologic diagnosis of each case on H&E slides. For nucleic acid extraction, premalignant or tumor cells were enriched by macro-dissection following pathologic assessment. DNA was isolated from FFPE tissue using the AllPrep DNA/RNA FFPE Kit. Germline trimming: 7 bases from V, 0 bases from J; junction bases outside gene matches: 1. The CDR3, cysteine through phenylalanine, is 13 amino acids long. The read is trimmed to its CDR3 DNA, 39 bases read in frame from base 1. In the germline V gene, CDR1 corresponds to SGHRS and CDR2 to YFSETQ.

The chain is assembled from TRBV5-1 and TRBJ2-1; TRBD1 matches 7 bases in the middle. What was sequenced was FFPE minimally invasive lung adenocarcinoma tissue. Taken with the paper, the label for cell subset or site translates to: micro-invasive lung adenocarcinoma (MIA). The receptor was isolated from a person between 65 and 79 years old with lung adenocarcinoma. The CDR3 has the sequence CASGTASYNEQFF. The DNA sequence reads TGCGCCAGCGGGACAGCCTCCTACAATGAGCAGTTCTTC.